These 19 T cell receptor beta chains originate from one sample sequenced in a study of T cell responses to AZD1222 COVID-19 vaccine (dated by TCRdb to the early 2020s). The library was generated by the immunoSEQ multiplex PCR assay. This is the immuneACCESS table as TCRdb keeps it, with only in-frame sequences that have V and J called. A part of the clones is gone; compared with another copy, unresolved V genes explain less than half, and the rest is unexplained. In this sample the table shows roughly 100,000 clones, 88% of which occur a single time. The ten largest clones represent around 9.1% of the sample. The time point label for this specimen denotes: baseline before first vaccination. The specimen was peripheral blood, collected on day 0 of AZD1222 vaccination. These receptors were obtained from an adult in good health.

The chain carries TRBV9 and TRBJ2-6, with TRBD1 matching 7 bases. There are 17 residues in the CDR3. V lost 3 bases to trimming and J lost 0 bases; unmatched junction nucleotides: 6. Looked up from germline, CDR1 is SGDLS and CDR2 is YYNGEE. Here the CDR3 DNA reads TGTGCCAGCAGCGACAGGGGCCATAGCTCTGGGGCCAACGTCCTGACTTTC. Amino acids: CASSDRGHSSGANVLTF. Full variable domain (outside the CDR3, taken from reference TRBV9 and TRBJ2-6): DSGVTQTPKHLITATGQRVTLRCSPRSGDLSVYWYQQSLDQGLQFLIQYYNGEERAKGNILERFSAQQFPDLHSELNLSSLELGDSALYFCASSDRGHSSGANVLTFGAGSRLTVL.

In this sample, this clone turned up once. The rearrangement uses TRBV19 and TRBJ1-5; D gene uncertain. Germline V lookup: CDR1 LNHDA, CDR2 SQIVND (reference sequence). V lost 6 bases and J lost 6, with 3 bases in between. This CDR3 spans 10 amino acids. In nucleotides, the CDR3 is TGTGCCAGTAGGGGTCAGCCCCAGCATTTT. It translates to CASRGQPQHF.

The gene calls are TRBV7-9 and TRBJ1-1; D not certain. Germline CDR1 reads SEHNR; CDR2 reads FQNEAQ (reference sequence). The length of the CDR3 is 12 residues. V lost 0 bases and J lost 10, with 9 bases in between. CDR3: CASSLAWGTAFF. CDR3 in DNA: TGTGCCAGCAGCTTAGCATGGGGTACAGCTTTCTTT.

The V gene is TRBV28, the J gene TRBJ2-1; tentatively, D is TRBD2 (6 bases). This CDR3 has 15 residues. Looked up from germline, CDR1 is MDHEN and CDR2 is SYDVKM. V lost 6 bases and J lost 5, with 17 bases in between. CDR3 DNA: TGTGCCAGCAGGACTTCTAGCGACAACAACAATGAGCAGTTCTTC. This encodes CASRTSSDNNNEQFF.

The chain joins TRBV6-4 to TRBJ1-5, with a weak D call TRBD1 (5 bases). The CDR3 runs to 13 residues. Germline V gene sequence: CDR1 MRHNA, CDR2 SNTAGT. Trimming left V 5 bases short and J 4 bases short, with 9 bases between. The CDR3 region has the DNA TGTGCCAGCAGTCCAGGGTGGAATCAGCCCCAGCATTTT. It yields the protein CASSPGWNQPQHF.

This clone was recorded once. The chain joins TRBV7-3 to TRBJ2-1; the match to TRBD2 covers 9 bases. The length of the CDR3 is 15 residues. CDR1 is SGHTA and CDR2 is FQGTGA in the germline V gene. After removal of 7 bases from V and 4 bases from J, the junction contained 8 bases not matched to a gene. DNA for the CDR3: TGTGCCAGCACCAATATAGCGGGAGAATACAATGAGCAGTTCTTC. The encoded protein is CASTNIAGEYNEQFF.

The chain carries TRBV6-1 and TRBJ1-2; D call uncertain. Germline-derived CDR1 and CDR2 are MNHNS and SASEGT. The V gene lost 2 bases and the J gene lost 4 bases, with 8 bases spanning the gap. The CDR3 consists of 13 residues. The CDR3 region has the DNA TGTGCCAGCAGTGAAAGTGGCCGCTATGGCTACACCTTC. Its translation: CASSESGRYGYTF.

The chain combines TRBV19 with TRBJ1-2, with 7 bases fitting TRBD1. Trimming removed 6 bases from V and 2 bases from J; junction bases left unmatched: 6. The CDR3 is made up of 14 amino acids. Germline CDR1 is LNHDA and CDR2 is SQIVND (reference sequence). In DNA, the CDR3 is TGTGCCAGTAGACGGCCACAGGGGAACTATGGCTACACCTTC. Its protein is CASRRPQGNYGYTF.

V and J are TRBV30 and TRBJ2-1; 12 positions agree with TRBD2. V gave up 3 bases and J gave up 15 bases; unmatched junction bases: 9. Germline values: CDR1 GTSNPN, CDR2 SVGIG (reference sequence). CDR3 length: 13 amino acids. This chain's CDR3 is CAWRNGLAGKLFF. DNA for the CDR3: TGTGCCTGGAGGAATGGACTAGCGGGAAAACTGTTCTTC.

CDR3 coding DNA: TGTGCCAGCACAGAGGCGGGTGCCAAAAGGTACGAGCAGTACTTC. It encodes CASTEAGAKRYEQYF. This chain uses TRBV28 with TRBJ2-7, with D maybe TRBD2 (5 bases). CDR1 is MDHEN, CDR2 SYDVKM, per germline. V shed 7 bases and J shed 4 bases, with 20 bases lying between them. The CDR3 loop spans 15 amino acids.

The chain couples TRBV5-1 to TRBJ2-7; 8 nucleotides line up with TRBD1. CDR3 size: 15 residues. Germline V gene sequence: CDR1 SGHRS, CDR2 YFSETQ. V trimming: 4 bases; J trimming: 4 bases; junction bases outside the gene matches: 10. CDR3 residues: CASSGPGTGRYEQYF. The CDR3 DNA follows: TGCGCCAGCAGCGGCCCAGGGACAGGAAGATACGAGCAGTACTTC.

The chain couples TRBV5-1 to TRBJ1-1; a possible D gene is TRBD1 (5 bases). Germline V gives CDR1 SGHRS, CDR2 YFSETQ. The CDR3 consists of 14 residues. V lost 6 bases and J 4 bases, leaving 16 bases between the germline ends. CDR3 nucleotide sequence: TGCGCCAGCAATCCGTCAGGGAGATCCACTGAAGCTTTCTTT. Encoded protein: CASNPSGRSTEAFF.

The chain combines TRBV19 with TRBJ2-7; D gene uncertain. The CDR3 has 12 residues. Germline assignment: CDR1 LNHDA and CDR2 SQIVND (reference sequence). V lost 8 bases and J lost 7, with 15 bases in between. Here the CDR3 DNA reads TGTGCCAGTGCACCGGGCCTCGGGGAGCAGTACTTC. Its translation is CASAPGLGEQYF.

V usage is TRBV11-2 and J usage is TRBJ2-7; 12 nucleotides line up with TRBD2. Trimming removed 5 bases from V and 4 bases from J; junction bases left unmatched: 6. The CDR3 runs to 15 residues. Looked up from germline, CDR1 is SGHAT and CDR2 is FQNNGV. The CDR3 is CASSLTSGGTYEQYF. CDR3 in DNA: TGTGCCAGCAGCCTTACTAGCGGGGGGACTTACGAGCAGTACTTC.

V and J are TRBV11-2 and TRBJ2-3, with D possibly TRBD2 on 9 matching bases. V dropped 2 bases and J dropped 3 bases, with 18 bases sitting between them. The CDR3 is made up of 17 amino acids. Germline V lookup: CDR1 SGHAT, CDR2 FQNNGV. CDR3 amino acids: CASSLQGAGGPTDTQYF. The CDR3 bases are TGTGCCAGCAGCTTACAGGGGGCGGGAGGGCCTACAGATACGCAGTATTTT.

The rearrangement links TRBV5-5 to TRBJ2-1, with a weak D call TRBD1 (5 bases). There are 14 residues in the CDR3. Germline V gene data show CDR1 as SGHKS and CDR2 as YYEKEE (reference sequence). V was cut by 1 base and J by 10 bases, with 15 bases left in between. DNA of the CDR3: TGTGCCAGCAGCTTGCAGCAGGGAATGCGGGAGCAGTTCTTC. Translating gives CASSLQQGMREQFF.

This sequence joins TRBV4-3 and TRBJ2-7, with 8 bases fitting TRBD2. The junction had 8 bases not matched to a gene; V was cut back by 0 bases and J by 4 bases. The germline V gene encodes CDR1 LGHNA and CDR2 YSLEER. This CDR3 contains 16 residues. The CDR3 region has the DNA TGCGCCAGCAGCCAAGATACTAGCGGCAACATGTACGAGCAGTACTTC. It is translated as CASSQDTSGNMYEQYF.

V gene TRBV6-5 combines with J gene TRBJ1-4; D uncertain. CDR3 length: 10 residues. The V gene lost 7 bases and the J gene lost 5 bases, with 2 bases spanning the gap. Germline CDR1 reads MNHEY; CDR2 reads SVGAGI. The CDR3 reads CASKNEKLFF. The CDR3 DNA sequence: TGTGCCAGCAAGAATGAAAAACTGTTTTTT.

The CDR3 DNA follows: TGTGCCAGCAGCCCTGGGGCAGGGCTCTACGAGCAGTACTTC. Its translation: CASSPGAGLYEQYF. The chain uses TRBV9 and TRBJ2-7, with D tentatively TRBD1 (5 bases). CDR1 is SGDLS and CDR2 is YYNGEE in the germline V gene. V was trimmed by 4 bases and J by 3 bases, leaving 14 bases between them. The CDR3 runs to 14 residues.